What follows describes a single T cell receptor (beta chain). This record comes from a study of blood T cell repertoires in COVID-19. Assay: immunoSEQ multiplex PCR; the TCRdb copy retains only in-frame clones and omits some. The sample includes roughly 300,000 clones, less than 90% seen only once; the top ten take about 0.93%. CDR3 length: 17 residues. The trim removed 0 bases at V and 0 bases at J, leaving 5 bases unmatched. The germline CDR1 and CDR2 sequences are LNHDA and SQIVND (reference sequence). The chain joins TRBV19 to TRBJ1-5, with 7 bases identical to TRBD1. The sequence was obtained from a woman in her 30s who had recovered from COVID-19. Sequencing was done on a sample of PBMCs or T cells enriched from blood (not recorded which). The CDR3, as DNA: TGTGCCAGTAGTATAGAGATAGGGGGCTCTAGCAATCAGCCCCAGCATTTT. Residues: CASSIEIGGSSNQPQHF.